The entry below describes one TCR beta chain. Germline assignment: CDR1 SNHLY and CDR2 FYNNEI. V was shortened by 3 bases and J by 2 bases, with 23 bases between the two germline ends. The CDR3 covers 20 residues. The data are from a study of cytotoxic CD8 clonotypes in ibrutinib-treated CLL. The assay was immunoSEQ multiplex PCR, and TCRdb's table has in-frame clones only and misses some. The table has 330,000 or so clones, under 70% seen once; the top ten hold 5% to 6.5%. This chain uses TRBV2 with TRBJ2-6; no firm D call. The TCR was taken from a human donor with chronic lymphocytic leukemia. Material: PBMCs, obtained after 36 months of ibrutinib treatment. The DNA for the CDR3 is TGTGCCAGCAGTGACGAGTACGTAGACACCTATAACACTGGGGCCAACGTCCTGACTTTC. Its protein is CASSDEYVDTYNTGANVLTF.